This T cell receptor beta chain was captured in a study of CD8 T cells in Susac syndrome. Turning to this clonotype: Its antigen is still unknown.

The RNA, about 0.45 to 1 ug, was put through reverse transcription using random hexamers. Amplification of TCR beta CDR3 across 54 Vbeta and 13 Jbeta was performed with immunoSEQ multiplex PCR. TCRdb re-analysed the immunoSEQ multiplex PCR reads in MiXCR, keeping a single row per CDR3 protein. The repertoire includes 150,000 to 190,000 distinct CDR3 sequences, over 85% of them detected once, and about 0.19% sits in the top ten. J lost 8 bases, V lost 2 bases, and 19 bases had no gene match. The germline CDR1 and CDR2 sequences are DFQATT and SNEGSKA (reference sequence). CDR3 size: 17 residues. Study-wide results and caveats: TCR sequencing and HLA analysis covered a relatively small number of individuals.

The study sequenced TCR beta in blood CD8+ and CD4+ T cells. CD8+ and CD4+ T cells were negatively isolated; TEMRA cells were FACS-enriched. Source material: CD8+ T cells from PBMCs. The chain joins TRBV20-1 to TRBJ1-2, with 8 bases matching TRBD1. The TCR comes from a human donor with multiple sclerosis. Here the CDR3 reads CSARPRQGNTLLRGYTF. CDR3 DNA sequence: TGCAGTGCTAGACCTAGACAGGGGAATACTCTCCTACGAGGCTACACCTTC.